This entry lists 13 T cell receptor beta chains sequenced from one sample in a study of T cells in Graves' hyperthyroidism and ophthalmopathy. RNA transcripts were the template for amplifying TCR beta CDR3 regions. Using the HTBI primer set, a first-round RT-PCR was run on the TCR CDR3. MiXCR was run by TCRdb on the multiplex PCR reads, yielding one entry per CDR3 protein. The sample shows roughly 660,000 distinct CDR3 sequences, about 18% of them seen only once. Sequencing was carried out using blood. These receptors were collected from a man over 45 with Graves' hyperthyroidism.

This clonotype was recorded at least ten times. The rearrangement links TRBV28 to TRBJ2-1; 13 bases are shared with TRBD2. V was clipped by 4 bases and J by 0 bases; unmatched bases: 9. The germline CDR1 and CDR2 sequences are MDHEN and SYDVKM. There are 19 residues in the CDR3. CDR3 nucleotides: TGTGCCAGCAGTTCCGTGCCGGGACTAGCGGGAAGCTCCTACAATGAGCAGTTCTTC. It encodes CASSSVPGLAGSSYNEQFF.

This clonotype was found once. The chain links TRBV24-1 to TRBJ2-1; possibly TRBD1 or TRBD2 for D (6 bases each). The V end was cut by 6 bases, the J end by 6 bases, with 20 bases between. The CDR3 runs to 16 residues. Germline CDR1 KGHDR, CDR2 SFDVKD. The CDR3 DNA is TGTGCCACCAGTAATGAGGCGGGACAAGGCCGCAATGAGCAGTTCTTC. Amino acids: CATSNEAGQGRNEQFF.

This clonotype has only a few counts. This chain uses TRBV20-1 with TRBJ1-1; D not resolved. This CDR3 is built from 15 residues. The V end lost 1 base, the J end lost 3 bases, and 15 bases lay between the germline ends. Germline V gene lookup returns CDR1 DFQATT and CDR2 SNEGSKA (reference sequence). CDR3: CSARVAGMSYTEAFF. For the CDR3, the DNA is TGCAGTGCTAGAGTCGCGGGGATGAGTTACACTGAAGCTTTCTTT.

This clonotype came up many times. J is TRBJ1-1 and V is TRBV11-2; D uncertain. Germline lookup yields CDR1 SGHAT and CDR2 FQNNGV. The CDR3 covers 13 residues. Trimming stripped 6 bases from V and 3 bases from J, with 11 bases between. The CDR3 spells CASSGSVYTEAFF. The CDR3 nucleotides are TGTGCCAGCAGTGGATCGGTCTACACTGAAGCTTTCTTT.

This clonotype showed up just a few times. V usage is TRBV2 and J usage is TRBJ2-3, with 7 bases identical to TRBD2. The CDR3 length is 14 residues. V lost 6 bases, J lost 2 bases, and 5 bases stayed unmatched. Germline values: CDR1 SNHLY, CDR2 FYNNEI. The CDR3 nucleotides read TGTGCCAGCAGCTGGGGGGGGTTCACAGATACGCAGTATTTT. Protein product: CASSWGGFTDTQYF.

This clonotype was detected a few times. This chain uses TRBV6-5 with TRBJ2-7; no clear D. The V end was cut by 4 bases, the J end by 7 bases, with 14 bases between. The germline CDR1 and CDR2 sequences are MNHEY and SVGAGI. There are 13 residues in the CDR3. The DNA for the CDR3 is TGTGCCAGCAGTTGGTACTTAAATGGGGAGCAGTACTTC. It is translated as CASSWYLNGEQYF.

This clonotype was detected many times. The chain combines TRBV11-2 with TRBJ1-2, with 7 bases fitting TRBD1. Germline trimming cut 5 bases from V and 5 bases from J; bases unmatched to any gene: 5. This CDR3 has 13 residues. Germline-derived CDR1 and CDR2 are SGHAT and FQNNGV. The CDR3 bases are TGTGCCAGCAGCCCGACACAGGGGTATGGCTACACCTTC. Amino acids: CASSPTQGYGYTF.

This clonotype has more than one count but fewer than ten. This chain connects TRBV14 to TRBJ1-1, with D unclear. Trimming pared 5 bases from V and 3 bases from J, leaving 16 bases between. CDR1 SGHDN and CDR2 FVKESK come from the germline V gene. CDR3 length: 15 amino acids. For the CDR3, the DNA is TGTGCCAGCAGCGGGTTCTATTCCGGGCACACTGAAGCTTTCTTT. Translation: CASSGFYSGHTEAFF.

There are many counts of this clonotype. The chain joins TRBV28 to TRBJ2-1; no firm D call. The V and J ends lost 7 bases and 4 bases respectively, with 14 bases between them. The CDR3 loop spans 14 amino acids. Looked up from germline, CDR1 is MDHEN and CDR2 is SYDVKM. The CDR3 sequence: CASIPRQRYNEQFF. CDR3 DNA sequence: TGTGCCAGCATCCCACGCCAGCGATACAATGAGCAGTTCTTC.

The sample holds many counts of this clonotype. This chain connects TRBV7-2 to TRBJ1-5, with D unresolved. Between the trimmed V and J ends, which lost 1 base and 0 bases, there was a span of 10 bases. Germline V lookup: CDR1 SGHTA, CDR2 FQGNSA. The CDR3 consists of 16 residues. CDR3 DNA: TGTGCCAGCAGCTTAGATATGGGTCATAGCAATCAGCCCCAGCATTTT. Translation gives CASSLDMGHSNQPQHF.

This clonotype came up a few times. The CDR3 spells CATLDRYSNQPQHF. The CDR3 DNA is TGTGCCACCCTCGATCGCTATAGCAATCAGCCCCAGCATTTT. The rearrangement uses TRBV19 and TRBJ1-5; no clear D gene. This CDR3 contains 14 residues. The germline CDR1 and CDR2 sequences are LNHDA and SQIVND (reference sequence). V was pared by 10 bases and J by 0 bases, with 13 bases between.

The rearrangement joins TRBV20-1 to TRBJ2-1; 9 nucleotides line up with TRBD1. The CDR3 has 15 residues. The germline CDR1 and CDR2 sequences are DFQATT and SNEGSKA (reference sequence). Trimming removed 6 bases from V and 8 bases from J; junction bases left unmatched: 14. Here the CDR3 DNA reads TGCAGTGCCCCAAACCCCCGGACAGGGGCGGATGAGCAGTTCTTC. Translated: CSAPNPRTGADEQFF.

This clonotype came up a few times. The chain combines TRBV20-1 with TRBJ2-7; 9 nucleotides match TRBD2. Germline V gives CDR1 DFQATT, CDR2 SNEGSKA (reference sequence). The V segment lost 5 bases and the J segment 2 bases; nucleotides outside the gene matches: 4. The CDR3 contains 13 residues. CDR3 bases: TGCAGTGCTGTAGCGGGAGTAACCTACGAGCAGTACTTC. Translation gives CSAVAGVTYEQYF.